This TCR beta chain was observed in a study of cytomegalovirus exposure and HLA in healthy donors. Overall study: The early release's HLA-typed donors yielded 78 million or so unique TCRs. General study results and limits: Earlier results showed most TCR beta V segments being productive about 87% or about 30% of the time. Several of the most significant clusters appeared linked to common viral pathogens, based on a later analysis.

The germline gives CDR1 MNHNY, CDR2 SVGAGI (reference sequence). The CDR3 has 12 amino acids. The V end was cut by 7 bases, the J end by 7 bases, with 11 bases between. Points on this clone: The antigen is undetermined.

A multiplex PCR was run with 60 Vbeta primers and 13 Jbeta primers. This table comes from immunoSEQ multiplex PCR, and its TCRdb copy is limited to in-frame clones, with some not included. This sample has some 120,000 clones; around 83% occur once, and the top ten carry 2.5% to 3%. Donors were nominally healthy when sampled, though unrecorded immune exposures were likely. This receptor was identified in a young woman in good health and CMV-seropositive. This chain connects TRBV6-6 to TRBJ1-5; D gene uncertain. Source material: PBMCs. CDR3 amino acids: CASTIPQQPQHF. The CDR3 DNA follows: TGTGCCAGCACCATACCCCAGCAGCCCCAGCATTTT.